Following are 5 T cell receptor beta chains from one sample sequenced in a study of regulatory and conventional T cells in breast cancer (dated by TCRdb to about 2015). Libraries were prepared through PCR. These reads were obtained on an Illumina MiSeq. TCRdb reprocessing: public reads trimmed at Q25 with fastp, clones called with MiXCR, in-frame beta chains kept. Every entry covers one CDR3 protein and lists the most common genes and DNA from its rows. In all, the sample holds about 9,600 distinct CDR3 sequences, and 34% of those were seen once. Roughly 6.1% of the sample is in the top ten clones. The source material was conventional T cells from blood. Receptor source: a male donor in good health.

The chain couples TRBV5-6 to TRBJ2-7; 7 nucleotides agree with TRBD1. Germline values: CDR1 SGHDT, CDR2 YYEEEE. The CDR3 length is 14 residues. Unmatched junction bases numbered 5, after V lost 2 bases and J lost 3 bases. CDR3 protein: CASSLGTVIYEQYF. The CDR3 nucleotides read TGTGCCAGCAGCTTAGGGACAGTTATCTACGAGCAGTACTTC.

This clonotype was recorded a few times. This chain joins TRBV7-2 and TRBJ1-3, with 7 bases aligning to TRBD1. The CDR3 length is 15 residues. Germline lookup yields CDR1 SGHTA and CDR2 FQGNSA. Germline trimming cut 4 bases from V and 4 bases from J; bases unmatched to any gene: 7. This CDR3 reads CASSSHRGEGNTIYF. CDR3 coding DNA: TGTGCCAGCAGCTCCCACAGGGGTGAAGGAAACACCATATATTTT.

This clonotype was counted a few times. This sequence joins TRBV4-3 and TRBJ1-1; D not certain. The germline V gene encodes CDR1 LGHNA and CDR2 YSLEER. The CDR3 has 13 amino acids. V shed 5 bases and J shed 0 bases, with 7 bases lying between them. CDR3 coding DNA: TGCGCCAGCAGCTCCCGCTTGAACACTGAAGCTTTCTTT. It translates to CASSSRLNTEAFF.

This clonotype was seen once. The J gene is TRBJ1-5, the V gene TRBV28, with D hard to call. The germline V gene encodes CDR1 MDHEN and CDR2 SYDVKM. CDR3 length: 12 amino acids. V shed 3 bases and J shed 5 bases, with 5 bases lying between them. DNA of the CDR3: TGTGCCAGCAGTTTCGCGGATCAGCCCCAGCATTTT. This sequence encodes CASSFADQPQHF.

This clonotype rates as medium-sized. The chain couples TRBV12-3 or TRBV12-4 to TRBJ2-2; 8 bases are a match to TRBD2. V lost 5 bases to trimming and J lost 7 bases; unmatched junction nucleotides: 12. This CDR3 has 16 amino acids. The CDR3 nucleotides read TGTGCCAGCAGTCCACGAGCGGGGGCCCCCATCGGGGAGCTGTTTTTT. This sequence encodes CASSPRAGAPIGELFF.